This TCR beta chain came from a study of blood T cell repertoires in COVID-19. Turning to the study itself: Samples came from the United States, Italy and Spain, spanning acute and convalescent COVID-19. T cells, B-cell-depleted T cells, or PBMCs provided the cDNA or gDNA that served as material.

CDR1 is MGHRA and CDR2 is YSYEKL in the germline V gene. The CDR3 runs to 13 residues. V was trimmed by 4 bases and J by 4 bases, leaving 8 bases between them. Authors' analysis steps: The assay estimated nucleated cells by amplifying reference gene primers. Clones were sequenced by immunoSEQ multiplex PCR, and TCRdb holds only the in-frame ones, with some missing. V, J and clone size were drawn from that table, and D and trimming were deduced from the DNA. The data show 50,000 to 70,000 clones, with 70% to 90% seen just once and over 6% held by the top ten. Sequenced sample: peripheral blood. The chain combines TRBV4-1 with TRBJ1-5; D is unresolved. This receptor was taken from a man aged 45 to 65 with active COVID-19. CDR3 bases: TGCGCCAGCAGCCTTTTTATTAATCAGCCCCAGCATTTT. This gives the protein CASSLFINQPQHF.